This T cell receptor beta chain was recorded in a study of blood T cell repertoires in COVID-19. Germline V gene data show CDR1 as MGHDK and CDR2 as SYGVNS. Trimming removed 1 base from V and 5 bases from J, with 20 bases in between. The CDR3 extends over 17 amino acids. The table came from immunoSEQ multiplex PCR; TCRdb's copy has only in-frame clones and leaves some out. The table records roughly 290,000 clones, approximately 91% of them present only once. The sample comprised peripheral blood. J is TRBJ1-1 and V is TRBV25-1; possible D gene TRBD1, 6 bases. This clonotype was obtained from a woman aged 55-69 years with acute or convalescent COVID-19. CDR3 in DNA: TGTGCCAGCAGTGAATCGGGTCGGGGGGGCCTGGGGACTGAAGCTTTCTTT. It translates to CASSESGRGGLGTEAFF.